These 19 T cell receptor beta chains originate from one sample sequenced in a study of T cells after posttransplantation cyclophosphamide. Method: immunoSEQ multiplex PCR; TCRdb's copy keeps in-frame clones and lacks some. Counted here are more than 4,000 clones, roughly 82% occurring once; the ten biggest clones make up 15% to 20%. Treatment was busulfan-fludarabine conditioning, a marrow graft, and cyclophosphamide on days +3 and +4. The sample was PBMCs, taken 86 days after allogeneic stem cell transplant with posttransplant cyclophosphamide. The receptors stem from a male patient aged 50 to 59 who received an allogeneic stem cell transplant from an unrelated donor, was CMV-positive, and had acute GVHD only. Some T cells may possibly be graft donor cells.

This clone was recorded a few times. The rearrangement uses TRBV19 and TRBJ2-3; the D gene is possibly TRBD2 (5 bases). The CDR3 runs 13 residues. CDR1 LNHDA and CDR2 SQIVND come from the germline V gene (reference sequence). V shed 6 bases and J shed 10 bases, with 17 bases lying between them. This chain's CDR3 is CASSARTSGAQYF. CDR3 DNA: TGTGCCAGTAGCGCACGGACCAGCGGAGCGCAGTATTTT.

This clone was counted a few times. V gene TRBV6-5 combines with J gene TRBJ1-5; maybe TRBD1 (5 bases). Germline CDR1 reads MNHEY; CDR2 reads SVGAGI. The CDR3 spans 12 residues. V was cut by 5 bases and J by 5 bases, with 7 bases left in between. CDR3 sequence: CASSDSYQPQHF. The CDR3 DNA is TGTGCCAGCAGTGACAGTTATCAGCCCCAGCATTTT.

The CDR3 sequence: CASSESREVAGELFF. The CDR3 nucleotides read TGCGCCAGCAGTGAGTCGAGGGAGGTGGCCGGGGAGCTGTTTTTT. The chain employs TRBV10-1 and TRBJ2-2, with D perhaps TRBD2 (6 bases). The germline V and J ends were trimmed by 0 bases and 6 bases, with 11 bases remaining between them. The CDR3 length is 15 residues. Germline V gene sequence: CDR1 WNHNN, CDR2 SYGVQD (reference sequence).

The CDR3 bases are TGTGCCAGCAGCTTGGCGGGAGGATCCGAGCAGTACTTC. Translating it yields CASSLAGGSEQYF. V usage is TRBV11-2 and J usage is TRBJ2-7; 8 bases map to TRBD2. Per germline, CDR1 SGHAT and CDR2 FQNNGV. V was clipped by 3 bases and J by 6 bases; unmatched bases: 4. The CDR3 runs to 13 residues.

This chain links TRBV6-4 with TRBJ2-5; 9 bases align to TRBD2. The J segment lost 5 bases and the V segment lost 7 bases, leaving 17 bases of the junction unmatched. The germline CDR1 and CDR2 sequences are MRHNA and SNTAGT. The length of the CDR3 is 17 residues. CDR3 nucleotides: TGTGCCAGCAAATGGGAGGAGGCTAGCGGGGCTGGGGAGACCCAGTACTTC. Its translation is CASKWEEASGAGETQYF.

This clone showed up just once. The V and J genes are TRBV27 and TRBJ1-1; 12 bases align to TRBD1. The CDR3 is made up of 14 amino acids. The J segment lost 11 bases and the V segment lost 4 bases, leaving 8 bases of the junction unmatched. Germline V gene data show CDR1 as MNHEY and CDR2 as SMNVEV (reference sequence). The CDR3 DNA sequence: TGTGCCAGCAGTTCCGGGACAGGGGGCGAATCGGCTTTCTTT. Amino acids: CASSSGTGGESAFF.

The chain employs TRBV2 and TRBJ1-5, with 9 bases that match TRBD1. The CDR3 has 13 amino acids. Trimming at V came to 8 bases and at J to 6 bases, leaving 5 bases not matched to a gene. CDR1 and CDR2 from the germline V gene are SNHLY and FYNNEI. CDR3 residues: CASRDRAGQPQHF. Here the CDR3 DNA reads TGTGCCAGCCGGGACAGGGCGGGTCAGCCCCAGCATTTT.

J is TRBJ2-3 and V is TRBV7-2; D remains unclear. Germline assignment: CDR1 SGHTA and CDR2 FQGNSA. This CDR3 has 16 residues. Trimming left V 5 bases short and J 4 bases short, with 19 bases between. CDR3 amino acids: CASSNTTLTLPDTQYF. The CDR3 DNA sequence: TGTGCCAGCAGCAATACAACCCTGACTCTCCCAGATACGCAGTATTTT.

The chain is built from TRBV7-8 and TRBJ2-5; 7 positions agree with TRBD1. Germline trimming cut 5 bases from V and 7 bases from J; bases unmatched to any gene: 10. The CDR3 spans 14 residues. Germline values: CDR1 SGHVS, CDR2 FQNEAQ. The CDR3 DNA reads TGTGCCAGCAGCCCAAGGACAGGTTTTCTGACCCAGTACTTC. Residues: CASSPRTGFLTQYF. Together with reference TRBV7-8 and TRBJ2-5, the CDR3 gives the full variable domain: GAGVSQSPRYKVAKRGQDVALRCDPISGHVSLFWYQQALGQGPEFLTYFQNEAQLDKSGLPSDRFFAERPEGSVSTLKIQRTQQEDSAVYLCASSPRTGFLTQYFGPGTRLLVL.

The gene calls are TRBV5-8 and TRBJ2-7; 8 bases map to TRBD2. This CDR3 is 16 amino acids long. V gave up 3 bases and J gave up 1 base; unmatched junction bases: 9. CDR1 and CDR2 from the germline V gene are SGHTS and YDEGEE. Here the CDR3 reads CASSSTGREGSYEQYF. CDR3 nucleotides: TGTGCCAGCAGCTCCACCGGGAGGGAGGGGTCCTACGAGCAGTACTTC. The variable domain in full, with the rest retrieved from reference TRBV5-8 and TRBJ2-7, is EAGVTQSPTHLIKTRGQQATLRCSPISGHTSVYWYQQALGLGLQFLLWYDEGEERNRGNFPPRFSGRQFPNYSSELNVNALELEDSALYLCASSSTGREGSYEQYFGPGTRLTVT.

The rearrangement links TRBV2 to TRBJ2-5; TRBD2 matches 14 bases. This CDR3 region has 16 residues. Trimming cost V 5 bases and J 2 bases; bases outside gene matches: 4. Looked up from germline, CDR1 is SNHLY and CDR2 is FYNNEI. The CDR3 region has the DNA TGTGCCAGCAGTCGGGGACTAGCGGGGGATCAAGAGACCCAGTACTTC. It codes for CASSRGLAGDQETQYF.

The V call is TRBV11-3, the J call TRBJ2-3; 10 bases fit TRBD2. Germline V gene sequence: CDR1 SGHNT, CDR2 YENEEA. Trimming at V came to 2 bases and at J to 6 bases, leaving 5 bases not matched to a gene. This CDR3 is 15 amino acids long. The CDR3 loop is CASSLLAGALDTQYF. The CDR3 coding sequence is TGTGCCAGCAGCTTACTAGCGGGGGCCCTCGATACGCAGTATTTT.

CDR3 nucleotide sequence: TGTGCCAGCAGTTTAGGGCATAGCGGGAAGGCCGGGGAGCTGTTTTTT. Translation gives CASSLGHSGKAGELFF. V and J are TRBV28 and TRBJ2-2; the match to TRBD2 covers 8 bases. CDR3 size: 16 residues. In germline, CDR1 is MDHEN, CDR2 SYDVKM. The V segment lost 2 bases and the J segment 6 bases; nucleotides outside the gene matches: 8.

The rearrangement uses TRBV19 and TRBJ2-2, with 10 bases that match TRBD2. Germline V gene data show CDR1 as LNHDA and CDR2 as SQIVND (reference sequence). V was pared by 0 bases and J by 0 bases, with 7 bases of the junction left unmatched. The CDR3 length is 19 residues. The CDR3: CASSIDPPGTSANTGELFF. In DNA form, the CDR3 reads TGTGCCAGTAGTATAGACCCACCTGGGACTAGCGCGAACACCGGGGAGCTGTTTTTT.

The chain has TRBV11-2 and TRBJ2-6, with D possibly being TRBD2 (6 bases). CDR1 is SGHAT, CDR2 FQNNGV, per germline. The CDR3 has 17 amino acids. The V end was cut by 6 bases, the J end by 2 bases, with 17 bases between. CDR3 region: CASRSEWRGPGANVLTF. CDR3 sequence (DNA): TGTGCCAGCAGATCTGAGTGGCGGGGACCTGGGGCCAACGTCCTGACTTTC.

The chain recombines TRBV27 with TRBJ2-3; D remains ambiguous. V was shortened by 2 bases and J by 0 bases, with 6 bases between the two germline ends. Germline-derived CDR1 and CDR2 are MNHEY and SMNVEV (reference sequence). The CDR3 is 14 residues long. In DNA, the CDR3 is TGTGCCAGCAGTTTACAGGCTAGCACAGATACGCAGTATTTT. This encodes CASSLQASTDTQYF.

The chain combines TRBV4-1 with TRBJ1-1; possible D gene TRBD1, 6 bases. Trimming cost V 0 bases and J 1 base, with 9 bases left between them. The germline gives CDR1 MGHRA, CDR2 YSYEKL. The CDR3 totals 15 residues. CDR3 protein: CASSQEYRANTEAFF. CDR3 nucleotide sequence: TGCGCCAGCAGCCAAGAGTACAGGGCGAACACTGAAGCTTTCTTT.

This clone ranks as hyperexpanded. The rearrangement links TRBV19 to TRBJ1-5; perhaps TRBD1 as D (5 bases). The CDR3 has 13 amino acids. Germline V CDR1 and CDR2: LNHDA, SQIVND (reference sequence). V was shortened by 5 bases and J by 3 bases, with 8 bases between the two germline ends. The CDR3 here is CASSDRNNQPQHF. The CDR3 bases are TGTGCCAGTAGTGACAGAAACAATCAGCCCCAGCATTTT.

The genes are TRBV7-9 and TRBJ2-6; 10 nucleotides agree with TRBD1. Per germline, CDR1 SEHNR and CDR2 FQNEAQ (reference sequence). Trimming took 4 bases from V and 0 from J; bases not matched to a gene: 3. There are 17 residues in the CDR3. The DNA of the CDR3 is TGTGCCAGCAGCTCGGGACAGGGGAACTCTGGGGCCAACGTCCTGACTTTC. Translating gives CASSSGQGNSGANVLTF.